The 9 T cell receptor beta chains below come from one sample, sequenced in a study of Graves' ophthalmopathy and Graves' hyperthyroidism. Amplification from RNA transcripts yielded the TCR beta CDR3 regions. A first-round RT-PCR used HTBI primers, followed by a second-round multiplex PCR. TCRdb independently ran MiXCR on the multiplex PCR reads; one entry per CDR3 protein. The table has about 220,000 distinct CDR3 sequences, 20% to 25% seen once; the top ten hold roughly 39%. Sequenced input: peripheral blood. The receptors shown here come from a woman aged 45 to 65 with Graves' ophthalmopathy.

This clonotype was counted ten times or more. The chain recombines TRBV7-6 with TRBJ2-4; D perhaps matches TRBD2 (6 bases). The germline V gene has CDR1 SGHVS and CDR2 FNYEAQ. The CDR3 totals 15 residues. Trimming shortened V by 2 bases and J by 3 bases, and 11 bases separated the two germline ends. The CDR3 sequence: CASSLRAGLKNIQYF. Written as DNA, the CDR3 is TGTGCCAGCAGCTTACGAGCGGGTCTCAAAAACATTCAGTACTTC.

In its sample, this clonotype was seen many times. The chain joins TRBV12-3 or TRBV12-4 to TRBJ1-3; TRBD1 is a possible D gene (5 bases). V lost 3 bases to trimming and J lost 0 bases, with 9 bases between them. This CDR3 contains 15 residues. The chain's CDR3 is CASSFGTGSGNTIYF. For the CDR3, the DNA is TGTGCCAGCAGTTTTGGTACAGGCTCTGGAAACACCATATATTTT.

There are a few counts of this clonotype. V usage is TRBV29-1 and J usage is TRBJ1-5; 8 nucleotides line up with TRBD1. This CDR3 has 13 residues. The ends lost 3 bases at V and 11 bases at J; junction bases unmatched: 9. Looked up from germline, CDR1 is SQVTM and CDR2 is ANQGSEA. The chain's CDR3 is CSVDLGQGETQHF. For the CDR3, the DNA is TGCAGCGTTGATCTAGGACAGGGAGAGACCCAGCATTTT.

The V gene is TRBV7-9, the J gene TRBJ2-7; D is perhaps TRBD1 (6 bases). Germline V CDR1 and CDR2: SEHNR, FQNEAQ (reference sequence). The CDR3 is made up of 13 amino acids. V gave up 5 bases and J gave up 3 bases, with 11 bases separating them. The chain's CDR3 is CASSQGLLYEQYF. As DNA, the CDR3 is TGTGCCAGCAGCCAGGGGCTTCTCTACGAGCAGTACTTC.

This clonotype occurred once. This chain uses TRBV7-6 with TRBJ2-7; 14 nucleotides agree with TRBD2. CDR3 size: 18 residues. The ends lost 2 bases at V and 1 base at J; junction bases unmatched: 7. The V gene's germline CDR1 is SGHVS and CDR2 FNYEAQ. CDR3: CASSLMGLAGEGSYEQYF. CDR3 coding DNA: TGTGCCAGCAGCTTAATGGGACTAGCGGGAGAAGGGTCCTACGAGCAGTACTTC.

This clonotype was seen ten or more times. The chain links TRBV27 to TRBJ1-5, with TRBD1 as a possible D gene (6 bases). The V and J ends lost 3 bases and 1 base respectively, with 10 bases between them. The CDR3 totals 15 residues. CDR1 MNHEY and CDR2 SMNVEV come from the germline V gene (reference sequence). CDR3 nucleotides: TGTGCCAGCAGTTTGGGGGCGATGAGCAATCAGCCCCAGCATTTT. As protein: CASSLGAMSNQPQHF.

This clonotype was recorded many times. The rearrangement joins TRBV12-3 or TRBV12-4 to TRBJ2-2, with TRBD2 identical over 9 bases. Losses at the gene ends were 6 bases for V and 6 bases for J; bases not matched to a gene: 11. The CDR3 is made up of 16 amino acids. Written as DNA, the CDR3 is TGTGCCAGCAGGAGAGACATAGCGGGAGTTCCCGGGGAGCTGTTTTTT. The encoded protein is CASRRDIAGVPGELFF.

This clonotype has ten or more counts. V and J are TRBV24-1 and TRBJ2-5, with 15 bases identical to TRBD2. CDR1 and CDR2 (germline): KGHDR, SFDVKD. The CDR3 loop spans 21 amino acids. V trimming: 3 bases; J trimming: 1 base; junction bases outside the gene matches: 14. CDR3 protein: CATSDPRTSGRAGFPQETQYF. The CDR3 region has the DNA TGTGCCACCAGTGATCCGCGGACTAGCGGGAGGGCCGGTTTTCCCCAAGAGACCCAGTACTTC.

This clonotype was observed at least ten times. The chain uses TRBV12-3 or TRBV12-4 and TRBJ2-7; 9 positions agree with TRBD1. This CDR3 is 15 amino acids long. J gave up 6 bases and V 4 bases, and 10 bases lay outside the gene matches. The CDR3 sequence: CASSSAGTGLPEQYF. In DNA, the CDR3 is TGTGCCAGCAGTTCAGCCGGGACAGGGCTGCCCGAGCAGTACTTC.